This entry lists 18 T cell receptor beta chains sequenced from one sample in a study of beta chain features in type 1 diabetes listed by TCRdb under 2018. Their cognate antigens are unknown. The receptor library was made with the immunoSEQ multiplex PCR assay. All of the isolated RNA was reverse transcribed with the High Capacity cDNA Reverse Transcription Kit, so expressed TCRB transcripts were sequenced. Imported from immuneACCESS, the table was reduced by TCRdb to in-frame sequences with V and J called. These copies leave out some clones; in studies compared against another copy, an unresolved V gene accounts for under half, and the cause of the remainder is not known. For this sample the table gives tens of thousands of clones, of which roughly 45% were detected only once. The top ten constitute 0.25% to 0.35% of the sample. What the authors observed across the whole study: A moderate but significant shortening of TCRB CDR3 length was observed in type 1 diabetes patients in all four CD4+ subsets.

Input material: stem cell memory CD4+ T cells from blood. The cell subset or site label on this specimen signifies: stem cell-like memory CD4+ T cells. The source of these receptors is a man aged 30 to 45 with type 1 diabetes.

J is TRBJ1-2 and V is TRBV5-1, with D possibly matching TRBD1 (5 bases). V lost 1 base and J lost 4, with 11 bases in between. Looked up from germline, CDR1 is SGHRS and CDR2 is YFSETQ. This CDR3 spans 14 amino acids. CDR3 nucleotides: TGCGCCAGCAGCTTGTCGGCCAGGGCCTATGGCTACACCTTC. It encodes CASSLSARAYGYTF.

The V and J genes are TRBV30 and TRBJ1-4; no clear D. The CDR3 is 15 amino acids. Trimming took 1 base from V and 8 from J, leaving 17 bases between them. CDR1 and CDR2 (germline): GTSNPN, SVGIG (reference sequence). The CDR3 region has the DNA TGTGCCTGGAGTGCTGTGGTGGGCCAACAGGAAAAACTGTTTTTT. Its translation: CAWSAVVGQQEKLFF. Full variable domain (missing parts from reference TRBV30 and TRBJ1-4): SQTIHQWPATLVQPVGSPLSLECTVEGTSNPNLYWYRQAAGRGLQLLFYSVGIGQISSEVPQNLSASRPQDRQFILSSKKLLLSDSGFYLCAWSAVVGQQEKLFFGSGTQLSVL.

This rearrangement joins TRBV6-5 to TRBJ1-4, with D perhaps TRBD1 (6 bases). The CDR3 consists of 14 residues. Germline loops: CDR1 MNHEY, CDR2 SVGAGI. V was pared by 9 bases and J by 6 bases, with 17 bases between. The CDR3 sequence: CASKTTGAYEKLFF. The CDR3, as DNA: TGTGCCAGTAAGACGACAGGCGCCTATGAAAAACTGTTTTTT.

The gene calls are TRBV6-6 and TRBJ2-7; 10 bases line up with TRBD2. Germline V gene data show CDR1 as MNHNY and CDR2 as SVGAGI (reference sequence). The CDR3 is 14 residues long. V lost 5 bases and J lost 4; bases outside the gene matches: 5. The CDR3 sequence is CASSAQGLAYEQYF. For the CDR3, the DNA is TGTGCCAGCAGTGCCCAGGGACTAGCGTACGAGCAGTACTTC.

This clone has just a few counts. The chain is built from TRBV12-5 and TRBJ2-3, with D uncertain. From germline, CDR1 is LGHNT and CDR2 FRNRAP. V lost 6 bases, J lost 6 bases, and 16 bases lay in between. The CDR3 length is 14 residues. The CDR3 loop reads CASGPPRIYDTQYF. For the CDR3, the DNA is TGTGCTAGTGGGCCCCCCAGGATTTACGATACGCAGTATTTT.

The gene calls are TRBV30 and TRBJ2-5; TRBD1 agrees at 9 bases. The CDR3 is made up of 12 amino acids. Germline loops: CDR1 GTSNPN, CDR2 SVGIG (reference sequence). This chain's CDR3 is CVTTGGGETQYF. The CDR3 region has the DNA TGTGTCACAACAGGGGGCGGGGAGACCCAGTACTTC. Using reference TRBV30 and TRBJ2-5 for the parts outside the CDR3, the full variable domain is SQTIHQWPATLVQPVGSPLSLECTVEGTSNPNLYWYRQAAGRGLQLLFYSVGIGQISSEVPQNLSASRPQDRQFILSSKKLLLSDSGFYLCVTTGGGETQYFGPGTRLLVL.

Only a few counts were recorded for this clone. V and J are TRBV5-1 and TRBJ2-7; D not resolved. Germline CDR1 SGHRS, CDR2 YFSETQ. Trimming took off 0 bases at V and 4 bases at J, with 14 bases between the two ends. This CDR3 region has 15 residues. The CDR3 here is CASSLASGRNYEQYF. The CDR3 nucleotides are TGCGCCAGCAGCTTGGCTTCAGGTCGGAATTACGAGCAGTACTTC.

This clone was picked up a small number of times. The chain recombines TRBV15 with TRBJ1-1, with TRBD1 identical over 8 bases. The CDR3 is 13 amino acids. Trimming cost V 5 bases and J 11 bases; bases outside gene matches: 10. CDR1 and CDR2 (germline): LNHNV, YYDKDF (reference sequence). The CDR3 region is CATSAYQGAGAFF. In DNA, the CDR3 is TGTGCCACCAGCGCCTATCAGGGGGCAGGCGCTTTCTTT.

This chain joins TRBV5-1 and TRBJ2-1, with D possibly being TRBD2 (6 bases). Per the germline V gene, CDR1 is SGHRS and CDR2 is YFSETQ. The CDR3 runs 15 residues. Between the trimmed V and J ends, which lost 2 bases and 4 bases, there was a span of 13 bases. CDR3 region: CASSFGGVKYNEQFF. DNA of the CDR3: TGCGCCAGCAGCTTTGGCGGGGTTAAGTACAATGAGCAGTTCTTC.

V is TRBV2 and J is TRBJ1-2; the match to TRBD1 covers 10 bases. V was clipped by 4 bases and J by 7 bases; unmatched bases: 12. In germline, CDR1 is SNHLY, CDR2 FYNNEI. This CDR3 has 16 amino acids. CDR3 DNA: TGTGCCAGCAGTGGATATCCCAGGACAGGGGGAGGTGGCTACACCTTC. Its translation: CASSGYPRTGGGGYTF.

This sequence joins TRBV29-1 and TRBJ1-2, with 7 bases matching TRBD1. With V trimmed by 6 bases and J by 2 bases, 0 bases remained unmatched. This CDR3 spans 11 amino acids. Germline CDR1 reads SQVTM; CDR2 reads ANQGSEA. The CDR3 DNA reads TGCAGCGTGGGACAGAACTATGGCTACACCTTC. This codes for CSVGQNYGYTF.

This sequence joins TRBV7-9 and TRBJ2-1; 7 bases align to TRBD2. With 1 base clipped from V and 2 bases from J, the junction kept 2 bases outside the gene matches. The CDR3 is 15 amino acids. The germline V gene encodes CDR1 SEHNR and CDR2 FQNEAQ (reference sequence). Written as DNA, the CDR3 is TGTGCCAGCAGCTTAGTCGGGAGGACCTACAATGAGCAGTTCTTC. Amino acids: CASSLVGRTYNEQFF.

The chain recombines TRBV15 with TRBJ1-1; perhaps TRBD1 as D (5 bases). Trimming stripped 0 bases from V and 2 bases from J, with 10 bases between. Germline V gene lookup returns CDR1 LNHNV and CDR2 YYDKDF (reference sequence). The CDR3 length is 15 residues. The CDR3 here is CATSRDKGVNTEAFF. The CDR3 nucleotides are TGTGCCACCAGCAGAGATAAAGGGGTAAACACTGAAGCTTTCTTT.

The chain joins TRBV6-1 to TRBJ1-1; D uncertain. The CDR3 extends over 13 amino acids. V shed 8 bases and J shed 7 bases, with 17 bases lying between them. The V gene's germline CDR1 is MNHNS and CDR2 SASEGT. This CDR3 is CASSTTVDGEAFF. Written as DNA, the CDR3 is TGTGCCAGCTCGACAACTGTTGACGGTGAAGCTTTCTTT.

In this sample, this clone turned up a few times. The chain joins TRBV29-1 to TRBJ2-1; possibly TRBD1 for D (5 bases). V was cut by 7 bases and J by 0 bases, with 10 bases left in between. The CDR3 contains 13 residues. Germline V CDR1 and CDR2: SQVTM, ANQGSEA. CDR3 loop: CSATGSSYNEQFF. CDR3 DNA sequence: TGCAGCGCAACAGGTAGCTCCTACAATGAGCAGTTCTTC.

The rearrangement links TRBV18 to TRBJ2-1; D possibly corresponds to TRBD2 (5 bases). Trimming shortened V by 3 bases and J by 12 bases, and 15 bases separated the two germline ends. The germline CDR1 and CDR2 sequences are KGHSH and LQKENI. CDR3 length: 13 amino acids. The CDR3 spells CASSPRAESGQFF. Here the CDR3 DNA reads TGTGCCAGCTCACCGCGGGCTGAGTCGGGGCAGTTCTTC.

The chain recombines TRBV6-5 with TRBJ1-4, with 7 nucleotides matching TRBD1. The ends lost 3 bases at V and 2 bases at J; junction bases unmatched: 3. The CDR3 has 15 amino acids. CDR1 MNHEY and CDR2 SVGAGI come from the germline V gene. The CDR3 nucleotides read TGTGCCAGCAGTTATGAGACAGGGACTAATGAAAAACTGTTTTTT. Protein product: CASSYETGTNEKLFF.

The chain joins TRBV19 to TRBJ1-4; 10 bases match TRBD1. Germline-derived CDR1 and CDR2 are LNHDA and SQIVND (reference sequence). Germline trimming cut 6 bases from V and 3 bases from J; bases unmatched to any gene: 10. CDR3 size: 17 residues. CDR3 DNA: TGTGCCAGTAGACCCCTCGACAGGGGGCTACCTAATGAAAAACTGTTTTTT. Translating gives CASRPLDRGLPNEKLFF.